What follows describes a single T cell receptor (beta chain). Its target is not known. After removal of 4 bases from V and 6 bases from J, the junction contained 4 bases not matched to a gene. CDR3 length equals 14 residues. Germline V gives CDR1 SGDLS, CDR2 YYNGEE. The entry originates in a study of cytomegalovirus exposure and HLA in healthy donors. Whole-study context: The approximately 710 first-cohort repertoires and the 120 or so validation repertoires shared the same platform, a later analysis reported. Whole-study findings and limits: Overall, around 150 TCR beta chains were annotated as cytomegalovirus-associated.

Produced via immunoSEQ multiplex PCR; TCRdb's table is partial and in-frame only. Of over 200,000 clones in the sample, 70% to 90% were seen once. Sequences were obtained from PBMCs. The source of this sequence is a woman between 18 and 29 years old in good health and CMV-seronegative. This chain links TRBV9 with TRBJ2-1, with 10 bases aligning to TRBD1. The CDR3 sequence is CASSRQGATNEQFF. The CDR3 DNA is TGTGCCAGCAGCAGACAGGGGGCTACCAATGAGCAGTTCTTC.